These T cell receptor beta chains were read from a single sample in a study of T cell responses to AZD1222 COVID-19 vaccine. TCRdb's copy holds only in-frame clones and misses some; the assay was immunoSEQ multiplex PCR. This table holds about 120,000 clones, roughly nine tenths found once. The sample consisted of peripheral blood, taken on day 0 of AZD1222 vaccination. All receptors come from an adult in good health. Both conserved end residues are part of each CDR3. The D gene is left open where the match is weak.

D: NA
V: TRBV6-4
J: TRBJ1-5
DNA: TGTGCCAGCAGTGAGGGGAGCAATCAGCCCCAGCATTTT
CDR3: CASSEGSNQPQHF

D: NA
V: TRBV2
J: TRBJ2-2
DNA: TGTGCCCTTCACGGTAACACCGGGGAGCTGTTTTTT
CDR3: CALHGNTGELFF

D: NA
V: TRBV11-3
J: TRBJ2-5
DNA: TGTGCCAGCAGCTCCGAGACAGGACGTGAGACCCAGTACTTC
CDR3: CASSSETGRETQYF

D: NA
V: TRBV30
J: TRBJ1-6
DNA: TGTGCCTGGAGTGTACGGGGCGATAATTCACCCCTCCACTTT
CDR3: CAWSVRGDNSPLHF

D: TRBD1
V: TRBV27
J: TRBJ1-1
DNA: TGTGCCAGCAGTTTACTTTGGACAGGGAACACTGAAGCTTTCTTT
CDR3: CASSLLWTGNTEAFF

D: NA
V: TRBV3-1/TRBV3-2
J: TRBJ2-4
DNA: TGTGCCAGCAGCCAGTGTTGTCTAGCCAAAAACATTCAGTACTTC
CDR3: CASSQCCLAKNIQYF

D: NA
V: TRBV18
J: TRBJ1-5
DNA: TGTGCCAGCTCAACTGACAGGAACAATCAGCCCCAGCATTTT
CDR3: CASSTDRNNQPQHF

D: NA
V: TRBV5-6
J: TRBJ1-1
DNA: TGTGCCAGCAGCCGAGGAAGAAACACTGAAGCTTTCTTT
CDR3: CASSRGRNTEAFF

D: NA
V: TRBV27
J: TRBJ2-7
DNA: TGTGCCAGCAGTTTCACTCCCGAATACGAGCAGTACTTC
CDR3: CASSFTPEYEQYF

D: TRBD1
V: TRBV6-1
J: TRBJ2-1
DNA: TGTGCCAGCAGTGAGACAGGGGATTGGAATGAGCAGTTCTTC
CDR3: CASSETGDWNEQFF

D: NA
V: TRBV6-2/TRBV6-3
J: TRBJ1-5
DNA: TGTGCCAGCAGTCGTACAGGGTCTGGCAATCAGCCCCAGCATTTT
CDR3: CASSRTGSGNQPQHF